One and the same sample provided the 20 T cell receptor beta chains below, sequenced in a study of PD-1 blockade in mismatch repair-deficient tumors. Produced via immunoSEQ multiplex PCR; TCRdb's table is partial and in-frame only. The sample lists approximately 130,000 clones, roughly 86% seen once, with roughly 14% in the top ten. The sequenced sample was peripheral blood, obtained 44 weeks after starting pembrolizumab. These receptors were taken from an adult with mismatch repair-deficient cancer.

The chain links TRBV7-2 to TRBJ2-7; 10 bases match TRBD2. Germline CDR1 is SGHTA and CDR2 is FQGNSA. V was pared by 5 bases and J by 4 bases, with 8 bases of the junction left unmatched. The CDR3 has 15 amino acids. The CDR3 loop reads CASSSLAGVAYEQYF. DNA for the CDR3: TGTGCCAGCAGCAGTCTAGCGGGAGTCGCGTACGAGCAGTACTTC.

This clone has more than one count but fewer than ten. The rearrangement uses TRBV7-9 and TRBJ1-1, with 7 bases aligning to TRBD1. The length of the CDR3 is 14 residues. The germline CDR1 and CDR2 sequences are SEHNR and FQNEAQ (reference sequence). The junction had 11 bases not matched to a gene; V was cut back by 5 bases and J by 8 bases. The CDR3: CASSTFSRGWEAFF. CDR3 in DNA: TGTGCCAGCAGCACTTTCTCCAGGGGGTGGGAAGCTTTCTTT.

This clone was observed once. The V gene is TRBV6-1, the J gene TRBJ2-3, with 9 bases fitting TRBD2. The germline CDR1 and CDR2 sequences are MNHNS and SASEGT. With 6 bases clipped from V and 4 bases from J, the junction kept 2 bases outside the gene matches. The CDR3 length is 13 residues. The CDR3 loop is CASRRGGPDTQYF. The CDR3 region has the DNA TGTGCCAGCAGGCGGGGGGGACCAGATACGCAGTATTTT.

The rearrangement joins TRBV10-3 to TRBJ2-1, with 9 positions matching TRBD2. Trimming cost V 4 bases and J 6 bases; bases outside gene matches: 4. CDR3 size: 14 residues. Per germline, CDR1 ENHRY and CDR2 SYGVKD. The CDR3 region is CAISGTTSGNEQFF. The CDR3 DNA follows: TGTGCCATCAGTGGAACGACTAGCGGCAATGAGCAGTTCTTC.

The chain combines TRBV4-1 with TRBJ2-5; tentatively, D is TRBD1 (5 bases). The CDR3 sequence is 15 residues long. Germline V gene lookup returns CDR1 MGHRA and CDR2 YSYEKL. Trimming took off 4 bases at V and 5 bases at J, with 17 bases between the two ends. For the CDR3, the DNA is TGCGCCAGCAGCCCCTGGGGCAGGGTGGAGGAGACCCAGTACTTC. It codes for CASSPWGRVEETQYF.

This sequence joins TRBV4-3 and TRBJ2-7, with D hard to call. The CDR3 sequence is 15 residues long. Germline V CDR1 and CDR2: LGHNA, YSLEER. V was pared by 0 bases and J by 6 bases, with 15 bases between. The CDR3 protein is CASSQDHPLGSEQYF. As DNA, the CDR3 is TGCGCCAGCAGCCAAGATCACCCCCTCGGTAGCGAGCAGTACTTC.

The V and J genes are TRBV28 and TRBJ2-7; D unresolved. CDR1 MDHEN and CDR2 SYDVKM come from the germline V gene. Trimming removed 6 bases at V and 4 bases at J, with 19 bases between. This CDR3 spans 15 amino acids. CDR3 sequence: CASRDRVPNWYEQYF. CDR3 sequence (DNA): TGTGCCAGCAGAGACCGGGTCCCAAATTGGTACGAGCAGTACTTC.

The V call is TRBV4-3, the J call TRBJ2-4, with D perhaps TRBD2 (6 bases). The V and J ends lost 4 bases and 7 bases respectively, with 14 bases between them. The CDR3 covers 14 residues. The germline gives CDR1 LGHNA, CDR2 YSLEER. CDR3 region: CASSPRAGGNIQYF. CDR3 sequence (DNA): TGCGCCAGCAGCCCCCGAGCGGGTGGTAACATTCAGTACTTC.

The V and J genes are TRBV4-3 and TRBJ2-7, with D possibly matching TRBD1 (6 bases). The germline V gene encodes CDR1 LGHNA and CDR2 YSLEER. V gave up 4 bases and J gave up 3 bases, with 16 bases separating them. CDR3 length equals 15 residues. The CDR3 nucleotides are TGCGCCAGCAGCCCGGTCCAGGGGTGGAACTACGAGCAGTACTTC. It is translated as CASSPVQGWNYEQYF.

CDR3 DNA sequence: TGTGCCAGCAGGGGAGGCTCCGTCTACACCGGGGAGCTGTTTTTT. It translates to CASRGGSVYTGELFF. This rearrangement joins TRBV7-9 to TRBJ2-2, with D possibly TRBD2 on 6 matching bases. Germline lookup yields CDR1 SEHNR and CDR2 FQNEAQ (reference sequence). V was trimmed by 6 bases and J by 3 bases, leaving 14 bases between them. The CDR3 contains 15 residues.

J is TRBJ2-5 and V is TRBV28, with D possibly TRBD1 on 6 matching bases. Germline-derived CDR1 and CDR2 are MDHEN and SYDVKM. The CDR3 contains 17 residues. V shed 6 bases and J shed 1 base, with 21 bases lying between them. The CDR3 DNA is TGTGCCAGCAGAGAAAGGGGGTTTCGACAGATCCAAGAGACCCAGTACTTC. Translation: CASRERGFRQIQETQYF.

CDR3 amino acids: CASSRDREVYNEQFF. The CDR3 DNA reads as TGCGCCAGCAGCCGCGACAGGGAGGTTTACAATGAGCAGTTCTTC. The gene calls are TRBV4-3 and TRBJ2-1; maybe TRBD1 (7 bases). Trimming shortened V by 4 bases and J by 4 bases, and 14 bases separated the two germline ends. CDR1 and CDR2 (germline): LGHNA, YSLEER. The CDR3 spans 15 residues.

The gene calls are TRBV30 and TRBJ2-2; 7 bases fit TRBD1. Trimming removed 7 bases from V and 7 bases from J; junction bases left unmatched: 12. CDR1 is GTSNPN and CDR2 is SVGIG in the germline V gene (reference sequence). The CDR3 extends over 14 amino acids. The CDR3: CAFRDRVLNGELFF. The CDR3 nucleotides read TGTGCCTTCCGGGACAGAGTTTTAAACGGGGAGCTGTTTTTT.

The rearrangement links TRBV11-2 to TRBJ2-7; no clear D gene. CDR1 is SGHAT and CDR2 is FQNNGV in the germline V gene. CDR3 length equals 14 residues. V lost 5 bases, J lost 5 bases, and 16 bases lay in between. DNA for the CDR3: TGTGCCAGCAGCCCCACCCAACGGGCCCACGAGCAGTACTTC. It is translated as CASSPTQRAHEQYF.

The genes are TRBV5-5 and TRBJ2-3; D not resolved. The V end lost 0 bases, the J end lost 4 bases, and 9 bases lay between the germline ends. Germline CDR1 and CDR2: SGHKS and YYEKEE (reference sequence). The CDR3 runs to 14 residues. The CDR3 DNA sequence: TGTGCCAGCAGCTTGGGTACAGCGCCAGATACGCAGTATTTT. This translates into CASSLGTAPDTQYF.

The table lists this clone with a count of one. This rearrangement joins TRBV7-9 to TRBJ2-1, with 9 bases matching TRBD1. Losses at the gene ends were 5 bases for V and 9 bases for J; bases not matched to a gene: 11. The germline V gene has CDR1 SEHNR and CDR2 FQNEAQ (reference sequence). The CDR3 is 15 amino acids. CDR3 in amino acids: CASSPSGQGPGEQFF. As DNA, the CDR3 is TGTGCCAGCAGCCCTTCGGGACAGGGACCTGGTGAGCAGTTCTTC.

The chain joins TRBV5-1 to TRBJ1-5; D remains unclear. This CDR3 comprises 16 residues. Germline assignment: CDR1 SGHRS and CDR2 YFSETQ. With 0 bases removed from V and 1 base from J, the gap between germline ends came to 11 bases. In DNA form, the CDR3 reads TGCGCCAGCAGCTTGGCCGCCCGGGCGAGCAATCAGCCCCAGCATTTT. Translation gives CASSLAARASNQPQHF.

V usage is TRBV10-3 and J usage is TRBJ2-1, with 7 positions matching TRBD2. V was pared by 4 bases and J by 4 bases, with 7 bases of the junction left unmatched. CDR3 size: 15 residues. CDR1 is ENHRY, CDR2 SYGVKD, per germline. CDR3 in amino acids: CAISVRGREYNEQFF. The CDR3 coding sequence is TGTGCCATCAGTGTTCGGGGGAGGGAATACAATGAGCAGTTCTTC.

The chain uses TRBV4-3 and TRBJ2-3; the match to TRBD1 covers 8 bases. The CDR3 runs to 15 residues. Germline CDR1 LGHNA, CDR2 YSLEER. V lost 6 bases and J lost 2; bases outside the gene matches: 7. The CDR3 DNA sequence: TGCGCCAGCAGGACATGGACAGGGAACACAGATACGCAGTATTTT. Protein: CASRTWTGNTDTQYF.

This chain connects TRBV6-5 to TRBJ1-2; a possible D gene is TRBD1 (5 bases). CDR1 MNHEY and CDR2 SVGAGI come from the germline V gene. The V end lost 6 bases, the J end lost 4 bases, and 18 bases lay between the germline ends. This CDR3 is 15 amino acids long. CDR3 amino acids: CASSTPAGGGYGYTF. The CDR3 nucleotides read TGTGCCAGCAGCACACCGGCCGGGGGGGGCTATGGCTACACCTTC.